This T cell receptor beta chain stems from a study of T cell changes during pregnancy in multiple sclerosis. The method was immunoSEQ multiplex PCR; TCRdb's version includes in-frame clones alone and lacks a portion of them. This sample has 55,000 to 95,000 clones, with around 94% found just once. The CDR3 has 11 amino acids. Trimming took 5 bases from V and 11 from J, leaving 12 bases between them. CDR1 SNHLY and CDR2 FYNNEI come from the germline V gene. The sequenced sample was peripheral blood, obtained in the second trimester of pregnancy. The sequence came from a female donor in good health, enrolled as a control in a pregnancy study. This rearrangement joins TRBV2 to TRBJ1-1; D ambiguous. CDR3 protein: CASSRTPGAFF. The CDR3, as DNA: TGTGCCAGCAGTCGGACGCCGGGGGCTTTCTTT.